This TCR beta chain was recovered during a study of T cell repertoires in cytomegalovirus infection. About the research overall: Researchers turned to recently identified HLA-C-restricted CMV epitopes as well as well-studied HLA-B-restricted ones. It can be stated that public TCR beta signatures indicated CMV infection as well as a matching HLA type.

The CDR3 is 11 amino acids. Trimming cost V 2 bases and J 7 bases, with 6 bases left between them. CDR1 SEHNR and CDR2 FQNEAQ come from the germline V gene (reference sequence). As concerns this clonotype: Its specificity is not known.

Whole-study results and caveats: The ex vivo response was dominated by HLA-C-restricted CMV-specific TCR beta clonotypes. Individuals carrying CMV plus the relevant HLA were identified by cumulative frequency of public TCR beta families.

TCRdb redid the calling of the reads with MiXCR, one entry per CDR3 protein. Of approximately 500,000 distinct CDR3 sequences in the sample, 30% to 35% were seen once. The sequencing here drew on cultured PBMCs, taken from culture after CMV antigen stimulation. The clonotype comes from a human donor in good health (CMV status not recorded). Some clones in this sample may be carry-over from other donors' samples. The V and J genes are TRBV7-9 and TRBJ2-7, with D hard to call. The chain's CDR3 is CASSLFQEQYF. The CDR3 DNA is TGTGCCAGCAGCTTATTCCAGGAGCAGTACTTC.